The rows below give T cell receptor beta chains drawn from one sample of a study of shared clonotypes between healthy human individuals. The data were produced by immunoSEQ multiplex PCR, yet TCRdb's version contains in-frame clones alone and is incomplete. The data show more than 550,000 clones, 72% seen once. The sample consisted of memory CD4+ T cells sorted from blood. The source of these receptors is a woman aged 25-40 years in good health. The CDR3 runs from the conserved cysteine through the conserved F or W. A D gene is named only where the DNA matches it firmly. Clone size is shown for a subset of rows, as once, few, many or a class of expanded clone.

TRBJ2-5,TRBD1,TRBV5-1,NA,CASSIGSDRAKGTQYF,TGCGCCAGCAGCATCGGATCAGACAGGGCGAAGGGGACCCAGTACTTC
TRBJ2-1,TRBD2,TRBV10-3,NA,CAISGPGGPSNEQFF,TGTGCCATCAGTGGCCCGGGAGGGCCCTCCAATGAGCAGTTCTTC
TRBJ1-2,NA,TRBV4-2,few,CASSQEAAQGGNYGYTF,TGTGCCAGCAGCCAAGAGGCGGCCCAAGGAGGGAACTATGGCTACACCTTC
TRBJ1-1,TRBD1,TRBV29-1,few,CSVEGQGNTEAFF,TGCAGCGTTGAGGGACAGGGGAACACTGAAGCTTTCTTT
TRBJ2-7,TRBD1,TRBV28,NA,CASSSTGTEPYEQYF,TGTGCCAGCAGTTCGACCGGGACAGAACCCTACGAGCAGTACTTC
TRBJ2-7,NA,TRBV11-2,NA,CASSAQSDSYEQYF,TGTGCCAGCAGCGCTCAAAGCGACTCCTACGAGCAGTACTTC
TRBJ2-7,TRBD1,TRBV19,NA,CASSYDRDRRSCF,TGTGCCAGTAGTTACGACCGGGACAGGAGGTCCTGCTTC
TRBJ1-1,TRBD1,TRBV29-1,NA,CSVGTGWDTEAFF,TGCAGCGTAGGGACAGGGTGGGACACTGAAGCTTTCTTT
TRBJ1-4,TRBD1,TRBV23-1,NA,CASSQSRDRAEKLFF,TGCGCCAGCAGTCAATCCAGGGACAGGGCTGAAAAACTGTTTTTT
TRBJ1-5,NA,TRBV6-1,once,CASTTGLRQPQHF,TGTGCCAGCACGACGGGGCTCCGACAGCCCCAGCATTTT
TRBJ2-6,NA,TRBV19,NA,CASSSHSGANVLTF,TGTGCCAGTAGTTCTCACTCTGGGGCCAACGTCCTGACTTTC
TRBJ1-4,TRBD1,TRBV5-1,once,CASSLRTGGGEKLFF,TGCGCCAGCAGCCTCCGGACAGGGGGCGGTGAAAAACTGTTTTTT
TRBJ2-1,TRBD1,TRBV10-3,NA,CAISDSSTGEVDEQFF,TGTGCCATCAGTGACTCTTCGACAGGGGAAGTCGATGAGCAGTTCTTC
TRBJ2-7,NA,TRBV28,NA,CASIGGGTPYEQYF,TGTGCCAGCATCGGGGGTGGGACACCCTACGAGCAGTACTTC
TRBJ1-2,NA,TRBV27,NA,CASSPGWRYGYTF,TGTGCCAGCAGCCCAGGTTGGCGCTATGGCTACACCTTC
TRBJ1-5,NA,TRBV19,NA,CASSREAENQPQHF,TGTGCCAGTAGTAGAGAGGCAGAAAATCAGCCCCAGCATTTT
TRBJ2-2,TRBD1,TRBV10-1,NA,CASSERTGAIAGELFF,TGCGCCAGCAGTGAAAGGACAGGGGCCATAGCCGGGGAGCTGTTTTTT
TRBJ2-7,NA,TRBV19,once,CASNRGPGHEQYF,TGTGCCAGTAACAGAGGGCCTGGCCACGAGCAGTACTTC
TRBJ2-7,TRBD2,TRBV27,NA,CASSSRTSGRAEQYF,TGTGCCAGCAGTTCCAGAACTAGCGGGAGGGCCGAGCAGTACTTC
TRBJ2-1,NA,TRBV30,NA,CAWSVSNEQFF,TGTGCCTGGAGTGTAAGCAATGAGCAGTTCTTC
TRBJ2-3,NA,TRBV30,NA,CAWSVGRDTQYF,TGTGCCTGGAGTGTAGGACGAGATACGCAGTATTTT
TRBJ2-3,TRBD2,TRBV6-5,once,CASSYEAGGPDTQYF,TGTGCCAGCAGTTACGAAGCGGGAGGCCCAGATACGCAGTATTTT
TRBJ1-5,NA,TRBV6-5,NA,CASSHREAQPQHF,TGTGCCAGCAGTCACAGGGAGGCTCAGCCCCAGCATTTT
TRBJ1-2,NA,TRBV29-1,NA,CSVEGEGYTF,TGCAGCGTTGAGGGGGAGGGCTACACCTTC
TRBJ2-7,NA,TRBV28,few,CASRAGYEQYF,TGTGCCAGCAGGGCAGGGTACGAGCAGTACTTC